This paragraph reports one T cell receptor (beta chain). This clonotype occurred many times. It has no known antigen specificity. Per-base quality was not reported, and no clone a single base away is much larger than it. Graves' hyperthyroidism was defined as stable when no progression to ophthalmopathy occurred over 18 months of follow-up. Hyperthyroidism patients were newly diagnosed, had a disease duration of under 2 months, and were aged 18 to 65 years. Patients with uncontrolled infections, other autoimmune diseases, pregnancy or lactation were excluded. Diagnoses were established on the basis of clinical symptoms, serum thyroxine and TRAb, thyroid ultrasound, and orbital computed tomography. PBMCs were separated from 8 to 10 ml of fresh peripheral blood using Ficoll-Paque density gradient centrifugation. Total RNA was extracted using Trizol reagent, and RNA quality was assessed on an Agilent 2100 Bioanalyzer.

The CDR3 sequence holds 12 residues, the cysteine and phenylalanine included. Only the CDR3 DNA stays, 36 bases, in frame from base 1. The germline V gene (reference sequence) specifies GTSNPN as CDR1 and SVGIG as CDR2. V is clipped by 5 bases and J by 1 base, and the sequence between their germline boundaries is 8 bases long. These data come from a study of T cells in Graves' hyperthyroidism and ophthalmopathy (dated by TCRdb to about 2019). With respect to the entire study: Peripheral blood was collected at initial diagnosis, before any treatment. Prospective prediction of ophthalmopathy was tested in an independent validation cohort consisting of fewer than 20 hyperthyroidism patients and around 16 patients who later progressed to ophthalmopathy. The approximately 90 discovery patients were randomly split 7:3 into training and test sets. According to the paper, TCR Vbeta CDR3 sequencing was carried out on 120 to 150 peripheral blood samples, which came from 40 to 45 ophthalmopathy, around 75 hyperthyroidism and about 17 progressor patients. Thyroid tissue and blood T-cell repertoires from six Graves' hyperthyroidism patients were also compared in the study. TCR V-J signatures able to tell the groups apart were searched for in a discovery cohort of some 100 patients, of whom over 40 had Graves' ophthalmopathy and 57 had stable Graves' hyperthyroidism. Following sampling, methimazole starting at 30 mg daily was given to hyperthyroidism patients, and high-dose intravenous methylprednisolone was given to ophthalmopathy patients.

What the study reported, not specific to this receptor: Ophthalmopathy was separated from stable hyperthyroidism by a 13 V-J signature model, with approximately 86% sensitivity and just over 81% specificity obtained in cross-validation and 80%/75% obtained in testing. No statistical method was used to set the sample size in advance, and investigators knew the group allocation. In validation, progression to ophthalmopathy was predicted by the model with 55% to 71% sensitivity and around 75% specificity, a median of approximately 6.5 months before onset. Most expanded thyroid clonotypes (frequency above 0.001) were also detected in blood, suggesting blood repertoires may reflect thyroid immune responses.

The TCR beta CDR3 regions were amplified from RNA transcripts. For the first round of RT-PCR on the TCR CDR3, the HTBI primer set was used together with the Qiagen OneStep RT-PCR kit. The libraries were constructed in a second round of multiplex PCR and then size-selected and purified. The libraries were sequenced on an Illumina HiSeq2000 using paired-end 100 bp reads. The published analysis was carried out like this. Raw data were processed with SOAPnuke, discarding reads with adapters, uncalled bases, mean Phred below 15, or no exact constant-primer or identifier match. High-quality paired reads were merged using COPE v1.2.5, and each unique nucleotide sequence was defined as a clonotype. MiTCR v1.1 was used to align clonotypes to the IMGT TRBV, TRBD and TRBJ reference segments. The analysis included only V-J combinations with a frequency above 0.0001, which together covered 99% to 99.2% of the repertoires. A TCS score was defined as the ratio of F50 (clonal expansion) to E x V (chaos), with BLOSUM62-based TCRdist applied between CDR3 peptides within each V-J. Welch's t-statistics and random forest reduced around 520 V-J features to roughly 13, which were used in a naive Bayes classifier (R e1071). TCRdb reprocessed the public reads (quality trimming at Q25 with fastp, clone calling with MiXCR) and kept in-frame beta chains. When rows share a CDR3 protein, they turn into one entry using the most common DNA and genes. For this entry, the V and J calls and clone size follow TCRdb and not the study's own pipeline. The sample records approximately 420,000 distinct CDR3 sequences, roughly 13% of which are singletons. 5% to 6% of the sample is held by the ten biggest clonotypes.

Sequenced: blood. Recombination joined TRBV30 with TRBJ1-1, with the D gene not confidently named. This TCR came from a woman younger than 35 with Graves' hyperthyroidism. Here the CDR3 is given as CAWGKWNTEAFF. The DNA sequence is TGTGCCTGGGGGAAATGGAACACTGAAGCTTTCTTT.